This T cell receptor (beta chain) came from a study of OX40 agonist ivuxolimab in advanced cancers. Across the study: Every patient in dose escalation had hepatocellular carcinoma, melanoma, renal cell or head and neck cancer. Three patients showed partial responses: one hepatocellular carcinoma and two cutaneous melanoma cases.

The CDR3 is 13 amino acids. Germline values: CDR1 MNHEY, CDR2 SMNVEV (reference sequence). Losses at the gene ends were 5 bases for V and 7 bases for J; bases not matched to a gene: 7. Study-level results: Clonal expansion by week 6 occurred in CD4+ and CD8+ blood T cells (at 0.1 to 3.0 mg/kg).

Produced via immunoSEQ multiplex PCR; TCRdb's table is partial and in-frame only. This table holds 80,000 to 95,000 clones, about 90% found once. This clone was counted once. Its antigen is unidentified. The receptor was derived from an adult with an advanced solid tumor such as melanoma, head and neck, liver or kidney cancer. Sequenced here: CD4+ or CD8+ T cells sorted from blood, sampled in a trial of the OX40 agonist ivuxolimab. The genes are TRBV27 and TRBJ1-1, with 7 nucleotides matching TRBD1. The CDR3 is CASSPNRGGEAFF. CDR3 nucleotides: TGTGCCAGCAGTCCAAACAGGGGTGGTGAAGCTTTCTTT.